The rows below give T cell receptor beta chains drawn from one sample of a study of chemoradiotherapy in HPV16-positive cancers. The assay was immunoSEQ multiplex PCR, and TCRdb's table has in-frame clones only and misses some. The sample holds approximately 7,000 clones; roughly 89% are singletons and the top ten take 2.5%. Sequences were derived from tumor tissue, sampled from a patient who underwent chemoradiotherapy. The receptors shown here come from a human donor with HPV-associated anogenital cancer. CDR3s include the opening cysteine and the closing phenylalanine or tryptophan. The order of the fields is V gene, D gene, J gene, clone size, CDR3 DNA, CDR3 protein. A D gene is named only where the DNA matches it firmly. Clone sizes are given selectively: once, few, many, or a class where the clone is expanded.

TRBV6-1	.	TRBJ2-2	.	TGTGCCAGCGGGAGGAAGGGCACCGGGGAGCTGTTTTTT	CASGRKGTGELFF
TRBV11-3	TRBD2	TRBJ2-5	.	TGTGCCAGCAAGAACCAAGGGGGGCTAGCGGGAGCAGGGGAGACCCAGTACTTC	CASKNQGGLAGAGETQYF
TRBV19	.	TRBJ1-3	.	TGTGCCAGTAATCAGGGCCACTCTGGAAACACCATATATTTT	CASNQGHSGNTIYF
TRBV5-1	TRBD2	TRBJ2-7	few	TGCGCCAGCAGCAGTACTAGCGAAAATGGGGTCTACGAGCAGTACTTC	CASSSTSENGVYEQYF
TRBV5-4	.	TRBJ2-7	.	TGTGCCAGCAGCTCACCGACCCGAATCGGAGGGGACGAGCAGTACTTC	CASSSPTRIGGDEQYF
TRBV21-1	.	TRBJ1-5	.	TGTGCCAGCAGCACGGGACAGGGGGTACAAAATCAGCCCCAGCATTTT	CASSTGQGVQNQPQHF
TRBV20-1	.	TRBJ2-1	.	TGCAGTGCCATAGAGTGGTATGAGCAGTTCTTC	CSAIEWYEQFF
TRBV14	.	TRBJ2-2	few	TGTGCCAGCAGCCAGCATCTTGACTCGCCCACCGGGGAGCTGTTTTTT	CASSQHLDSPTGELFF
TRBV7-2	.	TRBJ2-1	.	TGTGCCAGCAGCATGACTTTGGTTACGAACTACAATGAGCAGTTCTTC	CASSMTLVTNYNEQFF
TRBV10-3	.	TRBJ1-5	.	TGTGCCATCAGCACCGACCTAGTCAATCAGCCCCAGCATTTT	CAISTDLVNQPQHF
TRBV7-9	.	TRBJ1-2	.	TGTGCCAGCAGCTCAATAAGCAACTATGGCTACACCTTC	CASSSISNYGYTF
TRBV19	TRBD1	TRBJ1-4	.	TGTGCCAGTAGTATAAGCGGGACAGGGGAGGAAAAACTGTTTTTT	CASSISGTGEEKLFF
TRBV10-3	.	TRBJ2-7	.	TGTGCCATCAGTGACGCCCGCTACGAGCAGTACTTC	CAISDARYEQYF
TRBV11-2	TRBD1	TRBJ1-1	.	TGTGCCAGCAGCCACAGAGGGGACAGGCCGACTGAAGCTTTCTTT	CASSHRGDRPTEAFF
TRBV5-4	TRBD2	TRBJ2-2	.	TGTGCCAGCAGCCCGTCAGCGGGAGTAACCGGGGAGCTGTTTTTT	CASSPSAGVTGELFF
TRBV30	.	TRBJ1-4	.	TGTGCCTGGAGTCACAGGGTGATGGGGGAAAAACTGTTTTTT	CAWSHRVMGEKLFF
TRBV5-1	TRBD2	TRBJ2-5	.	TGCGCCAGCAGCTTGGCCGGCGGGAGAGGGGAGACCCAGTACTTC	CASSLAGGRGETQYF
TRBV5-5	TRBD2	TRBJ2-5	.	TGTGCCAGCAGCTTGGCCCCGCTCTCGCTAGCGGGAGGGCCGGAGGAGACCCAGTACTTC	CASSLAPLSLAGGPEETQYF
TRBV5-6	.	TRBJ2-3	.	TGTGCCAGCAGCTTAGGCAGGGCCCGTTGGTATTTT	CASSLGRARWYF
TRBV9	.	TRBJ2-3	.	TGTGCCAGCAGCGTAGGGAACACAGATACGCAGTATTTT	CASSVGNTDTQYF
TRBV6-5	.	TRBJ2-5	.	TGTGCCAGCAGTTACGGTAACAGAGAGACCCAGTACTTC	CASSYGNRETQYF
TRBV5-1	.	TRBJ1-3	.	TGCGCCAGCAGCTTGGGGAGGGAAGGCTCTGGAAACACCATATATTTT	CASSLGREGSGNTIYF
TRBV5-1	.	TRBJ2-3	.	TGCGCCAGCAGCTTGCTGGACGTTGATGATACGCAGTATTTT	CASSLLDVDDTQYF
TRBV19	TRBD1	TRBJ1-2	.	TGTGCCAGTAGTGGGCAGGGGGCGATCTATGGCTACACCTTC	CASSGQGAIYGYTF
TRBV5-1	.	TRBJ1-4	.	TGCGCCAGCAGCTTATCGGGAAATAGGGATGAAAAACTGTTTTTT	CASSLSGNRDEKLFF
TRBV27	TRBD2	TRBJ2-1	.	TGTGCCAGCAGTTATAGCCTAGCGGACAATGAGCAGTTCTTC	CASSYSLADNEQFF
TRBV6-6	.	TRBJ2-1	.	TGTGCCAGTAAACCGGGGACTCTTCGACCAGGTGAGCAGTTCTTC	CASKPGTLRPGEQFF
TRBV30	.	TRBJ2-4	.	TGTGCCTGGAGTGGGACAGCTCTAGCCAAAAACATTCAGTACTTC	CAWSGTALAKNIQYF
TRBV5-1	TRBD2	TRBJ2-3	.	TGCGCCAGCAGCACTAGCGGGGCAACCCTCACAGATACGCAGTATTTT	CASSTSGATLTDTQYF
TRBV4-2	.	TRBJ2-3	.	TGTGCCAGCAGCCAAGTCAGAGGGGGTACGGACACACGGACGCAGTATTTT	CASSQVRGGTDTRTQYF
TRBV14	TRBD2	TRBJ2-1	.	TGTGCCAGCAGCCAATCACCGGGGGGTGTGCAGTTCTTC	CASSQSPGGVQFF
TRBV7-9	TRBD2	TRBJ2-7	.	TGTGCCAGCAGCTTAGTGGGACTAGGCGAGCAGTACTTC	CASSLVGLGEQYF
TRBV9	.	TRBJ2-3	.	TGTGCCAGCAGCGTAGACGCAGATACGCAGTATTTT	CASSVDADTQYF
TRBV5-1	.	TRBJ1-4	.	TGCGCCAGCAGGCGGACCGAACAAGGGACTAATGAAAAACTGTTTTTT	CASRRTEQGTNEKLFF
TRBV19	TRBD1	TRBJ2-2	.	TGTGCCAGTAGTATGATGACAGGGGCCGGGGAGCTGTTTTTT	CASSMMTGAGELFF
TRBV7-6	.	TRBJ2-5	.	TGTGCCAGCAGCTTAGCGAGTGCGGTCGAGACCCAGTACTTC	CASSLASAVETQYF
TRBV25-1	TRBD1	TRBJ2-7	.	TGTGCCAGCAGTGACCTGGGGACAGACTACGAGCAGTACTTC	CASSDLGTDYEQYF
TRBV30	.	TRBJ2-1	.	TGTGCCTGGAGTGCAGGTACTAGCTCCTACAATGAGCAGTTCTTC	CAWSAGTSSYNEQFF
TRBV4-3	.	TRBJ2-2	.	TGCGCCAGCAGCCAAGATCTTACGCGGCGGACCGGGGAGCTGTTTTTT	CASSQDLTRRTGELFF
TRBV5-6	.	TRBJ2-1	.	TGTGCCAGCAGCTTGGCGAGCGCAGCGGGTGAGCAGTTCTTC	CASSLASAAGEQFF
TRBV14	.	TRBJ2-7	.	TGTGCCAGCAGCCACCTAGACAGAATGGGCTACGAGCAGTACTTC	CASSHLDRMGYEQYF
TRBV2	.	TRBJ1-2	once	TGTGCCAGCGGAACGGAGAACTATGGCTACACCTTC	CASGTENYGYTF
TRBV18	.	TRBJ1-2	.	TGTGCCAGCTCACCAGGGGCCTATGGCTACACCTTC	CASSPGAYGYTF
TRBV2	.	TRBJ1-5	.	TGTGCCAGCAGTCCCCGGGAGGATTACAGGGTGCCCCAGCATTTT	CASSPREDYRVPQHF
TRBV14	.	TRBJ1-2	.	TGTGCCAGCAGCCTACCGGTCGGCCTTTATGGCTACACCTTC	CASSLPVGLYGYTF
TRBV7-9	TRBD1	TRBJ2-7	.	TGTGCCAGCAGAGATACAGGGGGCTCTTACGAGCAGTACTTC	CASRDTGGSYEQYF
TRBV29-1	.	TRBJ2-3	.	TGCAGCGTTTCGACTACTTCCACAGATACGCAGTATTTT	CSVSTTSTDTQYF